This T cell receptor beta chain is drawn from a study of CD8 T cells in ankylosing spondylitis (dated by TCRdb to about 2017). A note on the overall study: To find TCR variants linked to disease, the study profiled T cell receptor beta repertoires in ankylosing spondylitis patients and healthy donors. The whole study cohort included about a hundred healthy donors and 25 ankylosing spondylitis patients. Samples of peripheral blood were taken, and for ankylosing spondylitis patients, synovial fluid was collected as well. The investigation overall reported the following: Some motif variants had previously been reported in the synovial fluid and blood of reactive arthritis patients, which suggests shared mechanisms of disease initiation. According to the report, matched synovial fluid samples from ankylosing spondylitis patients were significantly enriched for the disease-linked clones. Blood from ankylosing spondylitis patients appeared to be characterized by a TCR beta motif composed of several highly homologous amino acid variants. In peripheral blood, the disease-linked clones were found at relatively low frequencies and had a CD8+ phenotype.

The instrument was an Illumina HiSeq 2500. TCR beta libraries were prepared by quantitative 5'-RACE with molecular barcodes. As for the original processing: A new computational method based on a probabilistic model of VDJ rearrangement was used to identify disease-linked TCR variants. TCRdb handled the public reads itself, with Q25 trimming in fastp and clone calling in MiXCR, and kept productive beta chains. Each CDR3 protein gets just one entry, which takes the most common genes and DNA from the rows behind it. The V and J calls reflect TCRdb's pipeline rather than the authors' work. This sample holds roughly 470,000 distinct CDR3 sequences; 20% to 30% were observed only once. The top ten clones comprise 0.89% of the sample. In the case of this clonotype: Its antigen is not yet known. No much larger clone exists at a distance of one base, and base qualities are not known.

Reading from cysteine to phenylalanine, the CDR3 counts 13 amino acids. Left in the record is the CDR3 DNA by itself, 39 bases read in frame from the first base. Here V drops 5 bases and J drops 7 bases, and the junction holds 4 bases not matched to any gene. Sequences DFQATT (CDR1) and SNEGSKA (CDR2) are obtained from the germline V gene (reference sequence). This clonotype was obtained from a male donor with ankylosing spondylitis. The rearranged segments are TRBV20-1 and TRBJ2-1, with 11 bases aligning to TRBD2. The sample taken for sequencing was blood, either unsorted or a sorted T cell fraction (not recorded which). This receptor has the CDR3 CSAASGGSNEQFF. The DNA sequence is as follows: TGCAGTGCTGCTAGCGGGGGGTCTAATGAGCAGTTCTTC.